Below, 2 T cell receptor beta chains from the same sample are listed, as sequenced in a study of cytomegalovirus exposure and HLA in healthy donors. Researchers ran the PCR with 60 Vbeta and 13 Jbeta primers. Profiled with immunoSEQ multiplex PCR; TCRdb holds only in-frame clones, not every one. The sample has roughly 200,000 clones, approximately 86% seen once; the top ten hold approximately 0.31%. What was sequenced was PBMCs. These receptors were taken from a woman in her thirties in good health and CMV-seronegative.

The CDR3 protein is CASNTGGYGYTF. In nucleotides, the CDR3 is TGTGCCAGTAATACAGGCGGCTATGGCTACACCTTC. V is TRBV5-6 and J is TRBJ1-2, with D maybe TRBD1 (5 bases). The germline CDR1 and CDR2 sequences are SGHDT and YYEEEE. The CDR3 has 12 amino acids. V lost 8 bases and J 4 bases, leaving 12 bases between the germline ends.

The chain is built from TRBV29-1 and TRBJ2-1, with a possible D match to TRBD1 (6 bases). V gave up 4 bases and J gave up 4 bases, with 11 bases separating them. There are 13 residues in the CDR3. Germline CDR1 SQVTM, CDR2 ANQGSEA. CDR3 in DNA: TGCAGCGTTGCTCTGGACAGTTACAATGAGCAGTTCTTC. It specifies CSVALDSYNEQFF.